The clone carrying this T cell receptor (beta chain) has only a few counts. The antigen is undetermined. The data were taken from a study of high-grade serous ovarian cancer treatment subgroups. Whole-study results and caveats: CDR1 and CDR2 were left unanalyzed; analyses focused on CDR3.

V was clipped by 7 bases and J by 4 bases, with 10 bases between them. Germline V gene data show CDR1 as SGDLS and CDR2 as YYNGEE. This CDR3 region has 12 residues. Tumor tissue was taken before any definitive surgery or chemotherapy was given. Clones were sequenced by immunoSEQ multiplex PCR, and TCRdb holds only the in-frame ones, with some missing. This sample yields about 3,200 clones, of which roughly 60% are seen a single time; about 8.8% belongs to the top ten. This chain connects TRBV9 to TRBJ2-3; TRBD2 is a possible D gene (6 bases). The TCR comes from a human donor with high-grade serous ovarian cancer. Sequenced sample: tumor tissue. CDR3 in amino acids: CASGRGSDTQYF. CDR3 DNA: TGTGCCAGCGGGCGGGGCTCAGATACGCAGTATTTT. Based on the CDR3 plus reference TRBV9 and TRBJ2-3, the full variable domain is DSGVTQTPKHLITATGQRVTLRCSPRSGDLSVYWYQQSLDQGLQFLIQYYNGEERAKGNILERFSAQQFPDLHSELNLSSLELGDSALYFCASGRGSDTQYFGPGTRLTVL.